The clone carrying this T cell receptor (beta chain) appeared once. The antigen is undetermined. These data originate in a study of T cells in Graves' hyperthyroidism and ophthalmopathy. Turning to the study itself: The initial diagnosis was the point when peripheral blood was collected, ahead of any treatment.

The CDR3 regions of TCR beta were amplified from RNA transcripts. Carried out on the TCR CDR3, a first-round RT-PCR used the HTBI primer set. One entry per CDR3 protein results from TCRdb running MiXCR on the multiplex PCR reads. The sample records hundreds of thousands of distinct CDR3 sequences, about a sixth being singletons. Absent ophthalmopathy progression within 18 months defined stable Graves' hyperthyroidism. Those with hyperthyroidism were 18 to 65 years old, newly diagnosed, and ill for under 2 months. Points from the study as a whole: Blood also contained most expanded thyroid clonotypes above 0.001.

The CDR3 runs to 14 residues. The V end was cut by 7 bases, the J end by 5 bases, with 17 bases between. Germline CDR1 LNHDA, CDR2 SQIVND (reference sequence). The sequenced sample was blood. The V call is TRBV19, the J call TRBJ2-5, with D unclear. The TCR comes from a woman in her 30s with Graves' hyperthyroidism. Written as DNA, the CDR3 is TGTGCCAGTAAGCCCGGATCCTCCGGGGAGACCCAGTACTTC. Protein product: CASKPGSSGETQYF.